This entry is about one TCR beta chain. Its binding antigen is unknown. No much larger clone is present one base from it, and per-base qualities are unavailable. The cysteine opens and the phenylalanine closes a CDR3 of 12 amino acids. Of the read, only the CDR3 DNA is kept; its 36 bases are in frame from base 1. A distance of 5 bases separates the germline ends of V and J, which lose 4 bases and 1 base respectively. In the germline V gene, CDR1 corresponds to SGHDT and CDR2 to YYEEEE. In total, 600 or so healthy bone marrow donors made up the cohort. Cohort members were all nominally healthy when sampled, although unrecorded immune exposures were likely present. The donor tested CMV seropositive, placing the donor among the roughly 300 seropositive members of the cohort. A peripheral blood sample was collected from each donor, and TCR beta sequencing was performed on peripheral blood mononuclear cells. Genomic DNA extraction from the blood cell samples was performed with the Qiagen DNeasy Blood Extraction Kit.

This sample stems from a study of cytomegalovirus exposure and HLA in healthy donors (dated by TCRdb to about 2017). Study-level background: An earlier analysis of some 550 of the donors reported about 290 Gb of sequence data and around 110 million unique TCR beta sequences from 150 million to 200 million T cells. Across about 370 genotyped donors of the cohort, an average of approximately 240,000 unique TCR beta nucleotide sequences per donor were sequenced, and roughly 20% of those sequences were non-productive. Every repertoire in the discovery cohort had been generated on one and the same sequencing platform. The study aimed to test whether cataloging public T cell receptors could reveal signatures of past pathogen exposure. In a later analysis, previously published TCR beta repertoires from 550 to 750 donors were re-analyzed and high-resolution HLA genotyping was added so that TCR occurrence patterns could be studied. The later analysis used no new phenotypic data to find candidate immune exposures, relying instead on TCR beta sequences and their occurrence across donors. In a later genetic analysis, genome-wide SNP genotypes for about 55% of the roughly 700 donors were used, and that subset was treated as a discovery cohort. In addition to the first cohort of roughly 700 subjects, a separate validation cohort of 130 or so different subjects was used. HLA typing covered class I and class II loci at four-digit resolution. Alongside the repertoire data, information on donor age, sex, ethnicity and CMV serostatus was compiled. In an earlier analysis of 587 of the donors, high-throughput TCR beta sequencing was used to judge whether each TCR beta V gene segment behaved as functional or pseudogenic. High-throughput TCR immunosequencing, statistical association of individual TCRs with disease status, and machine learning were combined to predict cytomegalovirus infection status. Of the roughly 400 genotyped donors, 65% to 90% were placed in the genetic ancestry cluster associated with self-reported Caucasian donors. Approximately 300 gigabases of sequencing data and approximately 85 million unique TCR sequences were included in an early release covering several hundred HLA-typed donors. Typing coverage varied by locus: about 629-640 donors for A, B, C, DRB1 and DQB1; about 520 for DQA1; approximately 610 for DPA1; around 450 for DPB1. The study profiled the T cell repertoires of 550 to 700 subjects by immunosequencing and related them to cytomegalovirus serostatus. A handful of DR-DQ haplotypes were handled as single units for association and clustering because linkage in the cohort was strong.

Library generation was performed with the immunoSEQ multiplex PCR assay. A mixture of 60 forward primers for TCR Vbeta segments and 13 reverse primers for TCR Jbeta segments was used in the multiplex PCR. The CDR3 region of rearranged TCR beta genes was amplified from genomic DNA by a multiplex PCR assay. On the Illumina HiSeq System, the amplified TCR beta libraries were sequenced as 87-base-pair reads. As for how the authors treated the data: Across the 666 repertoires, a later analysis counted 80 million or so unique TCR beta chains, 9.5 million to 13 million of which were shared by at least two donors. To remove PCR and sequencing errors, raw reads were error-corrected and collapsed into unique sequences using a nearest-neighbor algorithm that merged closely related sequences. V, D and J gene segments were assigned by aligning CDR3 sequences to IMGT reference sequences. Each retained sequence needed at least a six-nucleotide match to both a V gene segment and a J gene segment. A rearrangement was called productive if the CDR3 had no stop codons and remained in frame with V and J, and every other rearrangement was called non-productive. Following IMGT convention, CDR3 was defined as the stretch from the second conserved V-encoded cysteine up to the conserved J-encoded phenylalanine. Sequences without an unambiguous match to a single V gene segment were excluded from the earlier analysis of approximately 560 of the donors. An earlier analysis of a few hundred of the donors called V segments functional above 56.7% productive rearrangements and segregating when the between-donor standard deviation exceeded 5%. A statistical classification framework was built to diagnose cytomegalovirus status from the catalog of TCR beta chain sequences. In a later analysis, V and J genes were assigned by comparing TCR nucleotide sequences against IMGT/GENE-DB human TR gene sequences. Using the TCRdist pipeline, a later analysis assigned CDR3 sequences along with most-parsimonious VDJ recombination scenarios. In a later analysis, every TCR beta chain was defined by the combination of its CDR3 amino acid sequence and its V-gene family, and reads without a unique V-gene family were dropped. As a way to deal with suspected cross-contamination and a sequencing artifact, a later analysis dropped hundreds of nucleotide sequences that were highly shared and had low generation probability. In a later analysis, a clonal expansion index was calculated for each public chain from normalized within-repertoire ranks of inferred template counts. Generation probabilities in a later analysis came from a VDJ recombination model fitted to out-of-frame rearrangements, and those results were checked against IGoR. In a later analysis, hypergeometric tests were used to score TCR-TCR, TCR-HLA and TCR-CMV co-occurrence, with a repertoire-size bias correction applied to TCR pairs. To estimate false discovery rates, a later analysis permuted the HLA or CMV assignments 20 times. In a later analysis, co-occurring TCRs were grouped with DBSCAN, and TCRdist sequence similarity was added when clustering was performed within HLA-allele-positive subsets. Co-occurrence clustering excluded repertoires with fewer than 30,000 or more than 120,000 public chains, plus five with anomalous nucleotide sharing. The source is immuneACCESS, and TCRdb retained only in-frame sequences with V and J called. Part of the clones is not carried over; for the studies checked, unresolved V genes explain less than half of this, and the remainder is unexplained. That table supplies the V and J calls and clone size; D and trimming were determined from the DNA. Recorded for this sample are more than 200,000 clones; about 81% of them occurred a single time. The ten most abundant clones make up 6% of the sample.

Study-wide conclusions, independent of this receptor: The authors suggested that the approach could potentially be extended to other disease states and immunological phenotypes. An association between a missense DCLRE1C variant and V-gene and J-gene trimming of TCR beta chains was found in a later genetic analysis and replicated in an independent cohort. In vitro tests confirmed that a few of the cytomegalovirus-associated TCR beta chains recognize cytomegalovirus antigens. This cohort had only TCR beta chains sequenced, and the lack of alpha or paired-chain data limited which features could be detected. The presence/absence analyses assumed that sequencing depth was roughly uniform across donors, and that assumption may not be true. A further reported finding was that TCR beta sequences accurately predicted the HLA-A and HLA-B alleles for most subjects in the first cohort. Because some donors lacked HLA typing at each locus, the association tests relied only on the typed subset. A group of highly shared sequence variants was considered likely to be a technical artifact of the sequencing pipeline. In an earlier analysis of some 500 of the donors, most TCR beta V segments were observed in productive rearrangements about 87% or about 30% of the time, broadly matching IMGT annotations. A later analysis found that TCR association rates varied across HLA loci, with DRB1 alleles showing the most associated TCRs and HLA-C alleles the fewest. In both the original and validation cohorts, the classifier was reported to diagnose cytomegalovirus status with high specificity and sensitivity. Compared with equally common non-associated chains, HLA-associated TCR beta chains in a later analysis were more clonally expanded and had lower generation probabilities. The study listed 164 TCR beta chains as associated with cytomegalovirus. Most CMV-associated TCR beta chains appeared to be HLA-restricted in a later analysis, and the HLA associations seemed to be driven largely by CMV exposure. Linkage disequilibrium might explain the correlated functional status among segregating V segments, but an unknown experimental factor could not be excluded. Several of the top co-occurrence clusters appeared to be linked to parvovirus B19, influenza, CMV and Epstein-Barr virus, according to a later analysis. Most TCR sequences were observed very rarely across donors, whereas some public TCRs were present in many individuals. Because the 87-base-pair reads could not distinguish some IMGT-functional V segments, including TRBV6-2 and TRBV6-3, those segments were excluded. Immune exposure information for the cohort was limited to CMV serostatus. When HLA alleles, especially DR and DQ, strongly co-occurred, TCR associations were difficult to assign to individual alleles. Because counts were too low, 15 to 20 rarely observed V segments, including chromosome 9 orphons, were left out of the earlier analysis of about 620 of the donors. According to a later genetic analysis, donors in an Asian-associated ancestry cluster had fewer N-insertions in productive TCRs than the roughly 700-donor mean. At a false discovery rate of 0.05, a later analysis linked 16,951 TCR beta sequences to specific HLA alleles.

The sequence is built from TRBV5-6 and TRBJ2-5; too little of a D gene remains to name it. The clonotype was recovered from a man aged 35-49 years in good health and CMV-seropositive. Source material: PBMCs. This receptor carries the CDR3 CASSVRQETQYF. The DNA sequence is TGTGCCAGCAGCGTGCGCCAAGAGACCCAGTACTTC.